This TCR beta chain comes out of a study of T cell responses to AZD1222 COVID-19 vaccine. Whole-study context: Second-dose schedules of about 4 or about 12 weeks were combined.

Some clones are missing from TCRdb's copy, which holds only in-frame ones; the method was immunoSEQ multiplex PCR. This table has 140,000 to 150,000 clones, over 75% appearing once. Whole-study results and caveats: Clonal diversity may have been underestimated in mostly white British donors. Repertoire collection took place solely once the T cell response had peaked. Spike-specific TCR breadth and depth both grew after two AZD1222 doses.

To note about this clone: Its antigen is unknown.

Per germline, CDR1 SGHAT and CDR2 FQNNGV. The CDR3 spans 17 residues. Trimming stripped 1 base from V and 4 bases from J, with 16 bases between. This sample comprised peripheral blood, obtained on day 0 of AZD1222 vaccination. This receptor was identified in an adult in good health. The gene calls are TRBV11-2 and TRBJ2-2; D is possibly TRBD2 (5 bases). The CDR3 protein is CASSLGTVIRGTGELFF. As DNA, the CDR3 is TGTGCCAGCAGCTTAGGGACGGTGATACGGGGCACCGGGGAGCTGTTTTTT.